This TCR beta chain was retrieved from a study of identical twins. Study-wide points: The authors drew conclusions from cross-sectional statistical analysis rather than following the same donors.

The germline gives CDR1 MNHEY, CDR2 SMNVEV (reference sequence). The CDR3 contains 15 residues. V lost 5 bases and J 3 bases, leaving 17 bases between the germline ends. Each CDR3 protein gets one entry after TCRdb re-called the 5' RACE reads with MiXCR. Of a few hundred thousand distinct CDR3 sequences listed, about 8.5% are singletons. There are a few counts of this clonotype. What it binds is unknown. These data were likewise used in another study, on yellow fever vaccine responses in identical twins.

Specimen: CD8+ T cells sorted from blood. This TCR derives from a young woman in good health. The chain is built from TRBV27 and TRBJ2-7; D gene unclear. This CDR3 is CASSPKGATNYEQYF. The CDR3 DNA is TGTGCCAGCAGTCCCAAGGGTGCCACTAACTACGAGCAGTACTTC.